A single sample is the source of the 8 T cell receptor beta chains below, sequenced in a study of T cell responses to AZD1222 COVID-19 vaccine. Here immunoSEQ multiplex PCR was the method, and the copy in TCRdb shows in-frame clones only, minus some. The profile shows just over 150,000 clones, about nine tenths of them singletons. Sequencing used peripheral blood, obtained on day 0 of AZD1222 vaccination. The source is an adult in good health.

This clone was seen a single time. This chain uses TRBV7-2 with TRBJ1-2; D is unclear. Trimming pared 5 bases from V and 3 bases from J, leaving 10 bases between. The CDR3 length is 13 residues. CDR1 SGHTA and CDR2 FQGNSA come from the germline V gene. The CDR3 spells CASSPRPDYGYTF. DNA of the CDR3: TGTGCCAGCAGCCCAAGGCCGGACTATGGCTACACCTTC.

J is TRBJ1-2 and V is TRBV14, with TRBD1 identical over 11 bases. The CDR3 has 15 amino acids. The V segment lost 4 bases and the J segment 4 bases; nucleotides outside the gene matches: 5. Per germline, CDR1 SGHDN and CDR2 FVKESK. The CDR3 protein is CASSPLGTGGYGYTF. CDR3 nucleotides: TGTGCCAGCAGCCCCTTAGGGACAGGGGGCTATGGCTACACCTTC.

V usage is TRBV19 and J usage is TRBJ2-1; D may match TRBD1 or TRBD2 (5 bases each). The germline V and J ends were trimmed by 4 bases and 6 bases, with 16 bases remaining between them. CDR1 and CDR2 from the germline V gene are LNHDA and SQIVND (reference sequence). There are 15 residues in the CDR3. The CDR3 is CASSRYNPGTNEQFF. In nucleotides, the CDR3 is TGTGCCAGTAGTAGATACAACCCCGGGACCAATGAGCAGTTCTTC.

The genes are TRBV27 and TRBJ1-6; 7 bases align to TRBD1. The trim removed 5 bases at V and 10 bases at J, leaving 5 bases unmatched. Germline V gene data show CDR1 as MNHEY and CDR2 as SMNVEV (reference sequence). This CDR3 region has 13 residues. CDR3 region: CASSPRTGSPLHF. The CDR3, as DNA: TGTGCCAGCAGTCCCAGGACAGGCTCACCCCTCCACTTT.

The chain has TRBV6-5 and TRBJ2-1, with 9 bases lining up with TRBD1. The CDR3 consists of 15 residues. V lost 5 bases to trimming and J lost 6 bases; unmatched junction nucleotides: 8. Germline V CDR1 and CDR2: MNHEY, SVGAGI. CDR3 sequence: CASSTGTGNANEQFF. CDR3 bases: TGTGCCAGCAGTACCGGGACAGGGAACGCCAATGAGCAGTTCTTC.

V and J are TRBV3-1 (or the pseudogene TRBV3-2) and TRBJ2-3, with 7 bases lining up with TRBD1. This CDR3 spans 14 amino acids. Trimming removed 6 bases from V and 0 bases from J; junction bases left unmatched: 3. Germline V gene lookup returns CDR1 LGHDT and CDR2 YNNKEL (reference sequence). The CDR3 DNA is TGTGCCAGCAGACGACAGGGTAGCACAGATACGCAGTATTTT. Protein product: CASRRQGSTDTQYF.

The gene calls are TRBV7-9 and TRBJ1-5; the D is unclear. The CDR3 is made up of 13 amino acids. Germline assignment: CDR1 SEHNR and CDR2 FQNEAQ (reference sequence). V lost 7 bases to trimming and J lost 2 bases, with 9 bases between them. CDR3 region: CASTKDGNQPQHF. Written as DNA, the CDR3 is TGTGCCAGCACCAAGGACGGCAATCAGCCCCAGCATTTT.

The rearrangement uses TRBV2 and TRBJ1-1, with a tentative D call TRBD1 (5 bases). Trimming removed 6 bases at V and 0 bases at J, with 8 bases between. The CDR3 has 13 amino acids. Germline V lookup: CDR1 SNHLY, CDR2 FYNNEI. In DNA, the CDR3 is TGTGCCAGCAGGGTGACAGTGAACACTGAAGCTTTCTTT. Amino acid sequence: CASRVTVNTEAFF.